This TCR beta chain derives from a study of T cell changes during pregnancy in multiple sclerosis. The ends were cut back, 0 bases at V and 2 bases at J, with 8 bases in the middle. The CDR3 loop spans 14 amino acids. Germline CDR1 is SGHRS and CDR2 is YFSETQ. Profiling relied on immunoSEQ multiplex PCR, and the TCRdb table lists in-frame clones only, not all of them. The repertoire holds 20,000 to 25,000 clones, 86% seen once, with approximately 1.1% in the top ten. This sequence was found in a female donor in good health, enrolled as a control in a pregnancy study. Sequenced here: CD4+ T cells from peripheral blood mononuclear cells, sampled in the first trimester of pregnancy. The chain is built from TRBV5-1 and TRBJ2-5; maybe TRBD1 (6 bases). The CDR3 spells CASSLVQGQETQYF. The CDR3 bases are TGCGCCAGCAGCTTGGTTCAGGGGCAAGAGACCCAGTACTTC.